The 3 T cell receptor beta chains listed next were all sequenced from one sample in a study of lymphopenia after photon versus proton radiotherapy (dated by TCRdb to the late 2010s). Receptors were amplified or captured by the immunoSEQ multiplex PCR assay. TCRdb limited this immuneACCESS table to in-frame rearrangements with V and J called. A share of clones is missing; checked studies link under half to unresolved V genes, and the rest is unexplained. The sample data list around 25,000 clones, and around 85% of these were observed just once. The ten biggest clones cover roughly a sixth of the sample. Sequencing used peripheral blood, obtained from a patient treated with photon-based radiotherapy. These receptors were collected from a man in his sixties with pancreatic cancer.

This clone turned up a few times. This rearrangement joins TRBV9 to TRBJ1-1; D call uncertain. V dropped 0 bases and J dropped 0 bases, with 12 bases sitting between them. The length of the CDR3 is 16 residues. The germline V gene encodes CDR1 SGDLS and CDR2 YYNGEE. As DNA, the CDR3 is TGTGCCAGCAGCGTAGTAGTGGATCCAATGAACACTGAAGCTTTCTTT. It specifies CASSVVVDPMNTEAFF.

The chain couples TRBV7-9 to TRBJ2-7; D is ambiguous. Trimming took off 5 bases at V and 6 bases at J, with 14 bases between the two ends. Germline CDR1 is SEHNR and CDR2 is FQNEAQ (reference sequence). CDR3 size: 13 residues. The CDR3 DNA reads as TGTGCCAGCAGCCTAGTTTTAGCCCCCGAGCAGTACTTC. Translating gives CASSLVLAPEQYF.

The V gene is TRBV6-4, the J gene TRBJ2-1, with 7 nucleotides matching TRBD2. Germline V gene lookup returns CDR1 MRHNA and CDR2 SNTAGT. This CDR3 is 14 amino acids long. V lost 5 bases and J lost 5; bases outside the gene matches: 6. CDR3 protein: CASSRLADNNEQFF. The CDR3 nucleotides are TGTGCCAGCAGTAGGCTAGCGGACAACAATGAGCAGTTCTTC.